This entry concerns a single TCR beta chain. Antigen specificity is unknown. The CDR3 contains 14 residues. The sample's time point: cycle 4 day 1 (C4D1), after 6 weeks of nivolumab. Following autologous stem cell transplantation, relapse occurred in every patient, and exposure to brentuximab vedotin varied. The source of the sample is a study of PD-1 blockade in classical Hodgkin lymphoma. The study's findings and limits: Similar baseline diversity was found in complete responders and newly diagnosed patients.

This table comes from immunoSEQ multiplex PCR, and its TCRdb copy is limited to in-frame clones, with some not included. The profile shows about 41,000 clones, about two thirds of them singletons. The chain joins TRBV21-1 to TRBJ2-7. TRBV21-1 is a pseudogene segment. The sequence was obtained from a human donor with classical Hodgkin lymphoma. Sequenced here: peripheral blood mononuclear cells (PBMCs), sampled before the fourth cycle of nivolumab. The CDR3 spells CASIAVGYTYEQYF. The DNA of the CDR3 is TGTGCCAGTATCGCGGTGGGCTACACCTACGAGCAGTACTTC.